This T cell receptor beta chain was sequenced during a study of radiation and T cells in renal cell carcinoma. Study conclusions and caveats: No pretreatment tumor biopsies were available for baseline clonotypes. From baseline, blood top tumor clonotypes peaked at 2 weeks post-radiation.

This clone was seen just once. Its antigen is currently unknown. Some clones are missing from TCRdb's copy, which holds only in-frame ones; the method was immunoSEQ multiplex PCR. The repertoire consists of more than 20,000 clones, with about 85% occurring once and the leading ten covering roughly 30%. As for time point: blood 2 weeks post-SBRT. Treatment denoted: 15 Gy SBRT to primary tumor, nephrectomy 4 weeks later. Blood was sampled at baseline, 2 weeks and 4 weeks after SBRT. Clear cell pathology was present in this patient's renal cell carcinoma. The germline V gene has CDR1 SNHLY and CDR2 FYNNEI. The CDR3 runs 14 residues. The V and J ends lost 8 bases and 4 bases, in that order; junction bases with no gene match: 6.

Sequencing used blood, obtained from a patient whose treatment included radiotherapy and nephrectomy. The chain combines TRBV2 with TRBJ1-1, with 11 bases lining up with TRBD1. This TCR came from a man aged 60 to 69 with renal cell carcinoma. DNA for the CDR3: TGTGCCAGCTGTAGGGACAGGGGGTCCACTGAAGCTTTCTTT. It codes for CASCRDRGSTEAFF.